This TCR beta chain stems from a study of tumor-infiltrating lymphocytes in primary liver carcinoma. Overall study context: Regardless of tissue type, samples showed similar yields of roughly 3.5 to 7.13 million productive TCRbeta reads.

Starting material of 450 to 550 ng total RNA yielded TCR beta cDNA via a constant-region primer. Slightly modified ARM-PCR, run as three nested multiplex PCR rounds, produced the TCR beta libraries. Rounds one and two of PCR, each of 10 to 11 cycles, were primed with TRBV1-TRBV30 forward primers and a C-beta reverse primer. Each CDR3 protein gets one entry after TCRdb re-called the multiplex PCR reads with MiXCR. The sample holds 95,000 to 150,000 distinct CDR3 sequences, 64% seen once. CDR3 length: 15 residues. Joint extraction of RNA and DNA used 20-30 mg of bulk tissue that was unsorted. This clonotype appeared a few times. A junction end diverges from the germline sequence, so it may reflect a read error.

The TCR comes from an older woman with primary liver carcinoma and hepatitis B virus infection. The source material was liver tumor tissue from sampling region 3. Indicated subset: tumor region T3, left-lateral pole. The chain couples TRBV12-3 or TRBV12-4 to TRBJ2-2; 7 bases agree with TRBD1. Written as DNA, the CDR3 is TGTGCCAGCAGTTTCGACAGGGCTAACACCGGGGAGCTGCTTTTT. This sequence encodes CASSFDRANTGELLF.